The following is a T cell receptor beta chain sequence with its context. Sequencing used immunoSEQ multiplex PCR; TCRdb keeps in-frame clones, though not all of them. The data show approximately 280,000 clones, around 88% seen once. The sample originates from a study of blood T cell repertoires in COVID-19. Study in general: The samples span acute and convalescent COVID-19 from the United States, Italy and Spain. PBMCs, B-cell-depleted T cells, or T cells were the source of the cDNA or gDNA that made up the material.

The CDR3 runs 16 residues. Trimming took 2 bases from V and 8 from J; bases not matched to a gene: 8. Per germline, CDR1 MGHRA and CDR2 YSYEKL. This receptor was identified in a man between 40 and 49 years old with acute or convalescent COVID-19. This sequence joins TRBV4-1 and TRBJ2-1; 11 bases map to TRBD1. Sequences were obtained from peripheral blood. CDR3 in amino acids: CASSQTGTGGWDEQFF. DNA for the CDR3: TGCGCCAGCAGCCAAACCGGGACAGGGGGTTGGGATGAGCAGTTCTTC.